A single sample gave rise to the 13 T cell receptor beta chains below, sequenced in a study of metastatic and nonmetastatic thyroid tumors. TCRdb reanalyzed the PCR reads via MiXCR. The data show 15,000 to 20,000 clones, over 20% seen once. Thyroid surgery had not been preceded by any treatment in any patient. Sequencing was performed on tumor tissue. Every receptor here comes from a male donor with papillary thyroid cancer or a benign thyroid nodule (not recorded which). Some clones in this sample may be carry-over from other donors' samples.

This clone appeared many times. V usage is TRBV29-1 and J usage is TRBJ2-7, with D perhaps given as TRBD1 or TRBD2 (5 bases each). The germline V gene has CDR1 SQVTM and CDR2 ANQGSEA. The germline V and J ends were trimmed by 7 bases and 1 base, with 17 bases remaining between them. CDR3 length: 14 amino acids. CDR3 protein: CSAAFGGRSYEQYF. CDR3 in DNA: TGCAGCGCCGCCTTTGGGGGTAGGTCCTACGAGCAGTACTTC.

This clone was picked up many times. This sequence joins TRBV6-4 and TRBJ2-1; no definite D call. The CDR3 loop spans 15 amino acids. V lost 5 bases to trimming and J lost 0 bases, with 11 bases between them. Germline CDR1 is MRHNA and CDR2 is SNTAGT. The chain's CDR3 is CASSIDSSSYNEQFF. The CDR3 DNA is TGTGCCAGCAGTATTGACTCGAGCTCCTACAATGAGCAGTTCTTC.

This clone has ten or more counts. This rearrangement joins TRBV18 to TRBJ2-5; the D is unclear. Trimming removed 3 bases at V and 1 base at J, with 9 bases between. This CDR3 region has 14 residues. The germline V gene encodes CDR1 KGHSH and CDR2 LQKENI. The CDR3 sequence: CASSPRNSQETQYF. CDR3 in DNA: TGTGCCAGCTCACCGCGGAACAGCCAAGAGACCCAGTACTTC. Full variable domain (rest looked up from reference TRBV18 and TRBJ2-5): NAGVMQNPRHLVRRRGQEARLRCSPMKGHSHVYWYRQLPEEGLKFMVYLQKENIIDESGMPKERFSAEFPKEGPSILRIQQVVRGDSAAYFCASSPRNSQETQYFGPGTRLLVL.

This clone was seen only a few times. Mismatch with germline at one junction end may stem from a read error. The rearrangement joins TRBV20-1 to TRBJ2-3; 9 bases line up with TRBD1. This CDR3 contains 14 residues. The germline gives CDR1 DFQATT, CDR2 SNEGSKA (reference sequence). In DNA, the CDR3 is TGCAGTGCGCCCCGGGACAGGGTAGGAGATACGCGGTATTTT. It is translated as CSAPRDRVGDTRYF.

In regard to this clone: An end of the junction does not agree with germline; a read error may underlie this. The chain links TRBV7-9 to TRBJ2-7; TRBD1 matches at 7 bases. This CDR3 region has 14 residues. Germline values: CDR1 SEHNR, CDR2 FQNEAQ (reference sequence). CDR3 nucleotide sequence: TGTGCCAGCAGCCCGACAGGGAAATCCTTCGAGAAGTACTTC. As protein: CASSPTGKSFEKYF.

This clone is medium-sized in the sample. The rearrangement uses TRBV24-1 and TRBJ2-3, with 7 bases fitting TRBD1. The V gene end was trimmed by 3 bases and the J gene end by 4 bases; junction bases not matched to a gene: 3. From germline, CDR1 is KGHDR and CDR2 SFDVKD. This CDR3 has 14 residues. CDR3 loop: CATSDATGADTQYF. The CDR3 nucleotides are TGTGCCACCAGTGATGCAACAGGGGCAGATACGCAGTATTTT.

This clone was counted a few times. This rearrangement joins TRBV19 to TRBJ1-6, with TRBD1 matching 9 bases. The CDR3 consists of 13 residues. The V segment lost 6 bases and the J segment 10 bases; nucleotides outside the gene matches: 4. In germline, CDR1 is LNHDA, CDR2 SQIVND (reference sequence). The DNA of the CDR3 is TGTGCCAGTAGGGACAGGGGAGGATCACCCCTCCACTTT. It yields the protein CASRDRGGSPLHF.

This clone turned up a few times. The chain has TRBV19 and TRBJ2-1, with TRBD1 matching over 8 bases. Germline V gene lookup returns CDR1 LNHDA and CDR2 SQIVND (reference sequence). The length of the CDR3 is 13 residues. Unmatched junction bases numbered 4, after V lost 6 bases and J lost 6 bases. The CDR3 loop reads CASRRTGGNEQFF. DNA of the CDR3: TGTGCCAGTAGACGAACAGGGGGCAATGAGCAGTTCTTC. The full variable domain, with the rest looked up from reference TRBV19 and TRBJ2-1, is DGGITQSPKYLFRKEGQNVTLSCEQNLNHDAMYWYRQDPGQGLRLIYYSQIVNDFQKGDIAEGYSVSREKKESFPLTVTSAQKNPTAFYLCASRRTGGNEQFFGPGTRLTVL.

This clone was seen ten or more times. The rearrangement joins TRBV19 to TRBJ1-2; 10 nucleotides agree with TRBD1. The CDR3 is made up of 15 amino acids. V lost 3 bases and J lost 2; bases outside the gene matches: 3. From germline, CDR1 is LNHDA and CDR2 SQIVND (reference sequence). The CDR3 bases are TGTGCCAGTAGTATGGACAGGGGGACAAACTATGGCTACACCTTC. Protein product: CASSMDRGTNYGYTF.

This clone was detected ten times or more. The gene calls are TRBV27 and TRBJ2-2; the match to TRBD1 covers 10 bases. Trimming cost V 7 bases and J 7 bases; bases outside gene matches: 12. Per germline, CDR1 MNHEY and CDR2 SMNVEV (reference sequence). This CDR3 comprises 16 residues. This chain's CDR3 is CASTVSTGGANGELFF. The CDR3 DNA reads as TGTGCCAGCACCGTATCGACAGGGGGCGCGAACGGGGAGCTGTTTTTT.

This clone has a count of ten or more. The rearrangement uses TRBV20-1 and TRBJ2-1, with D tentatively TRBD2 (5 bases). Germline V gene lookup returns CDR1 DFQATT and CDR2 SNEGSKA (reference sequence). The CDR3 is made up of 15 amino acids. Trimming took 3 bases from V and 2 from J, leaving 14 bases between them. As DNA, the CDR3 is TGCAGTGCTAGGGTCCCAGCGGAGACCTACAATGAGCAGTTCTTC. Protein sequence: CSARVPAETYNEQFF.

This clone was seen at least ten times. The rearrangement uses TRBV19 and TRBJ2-7; D not resolved. Looked up from germline, CDR1 is LNHDA and CDR2 is SQIVND (reference sequence). The CDR3 runs 13 residues. V lost 6 bases and J lost 1, with 10 bases in between. The CDR3 region is CASSDGVSYEQYF. The CDR3 DNA sequence: TGTGCCAGTAGCGATGGGGTTTCCTACGAGCAGTACTTC. Drawing the rest from reference TRBV19 and TRBJ2-7, the complete variable domain is DGGITQSPKYLFRKEGQNVTLSCEQNLNHDAMYWYRQDPGQGLRLIYYSQIVNDFQKGDIAEGYSVSREKKESFPLTVTSAQKNPTAFYLCASSDGVSYEQYFGPGTRLTVT.

This clone was observed many times. This chain links TRBV12-3 or TRBV12-4 with TRBJ1-3; D is uncertain. The CDR3 consists of 14 residues. Trimming shortened V by 5 bases and J by 3 bases, and 11 bases separated the two germline ends. This CDR3 reads CASSPRGNGNTIYF. For the CDR3, the DNA is TGTGCCAGCAGTCCCCGTGGCAATGGAAACACCATATATTTT.